These 2 T cell receptor beta chains were sequenced from one sample in a study of Graves' ophthalmopathy and Graves' hyperthyroidism. The sequenced template was RNA, covering the TCR beta CDR3 region. HTBI primers primed a first-round RT-PCR, and a second-round multiplex PCR followed. Each CDR3 protein is one row after TCRdb ran MiXCR on the multiplex PCR reads. The data show tens of thousands of distinct CDR3 sequences, approximately 50% seen once. Sequencing input: peripheral blood. These receptors all come from an adult woman with Graves' ophthalmopathy.

V usage is TRBV7-3 and J usage is TRBJ2-1, with TRBD2 matching over 10 bases. This CDR3 region has 16 residues. Losses at the gene ends were 2 bases for V and 4 bases for J; bases not matched to a gene: 5. Germline assignment: CDR1 SGHTA and CDR2 FQGTGA. CDR3 in DNA: TGTGCCAGCAGCTTACAAGGGACTAGCGCTTACAATGAGCAGTTCTTC. Encoded protein: CASSLQGTSAYNEQFF. Full variable domain (rest looked up from reference TRBV7-3 and TRBJ2-1): GAGVSQTPSNKVTEKGKYVELRCDPISGHTALYWYRQSLGQGPEFLIYFQGTGAADDSGLPNDRFFAVRPEGSVSTLKIQRTERGDSAVYLCASSLQGTSAYNEQFFGPGTRLTVL.

The J gene is TRBJ2-3, the V gene TRBV5-1; TRBD2 matches 7 bases. This CDR3 is built from 16 residues. Germline CDR1 and CDR2: SGHRS and YFSETQ. V shed 0 bases and J 0 bases; nucleotides not matched to a gene: 4. The CDR3: CASSLARGVSTDTQYF. CDR3 bases: TGCGCCAGCAGCTTGGCCCGGGGGGTTAGCACAGATACGCAGTATTTT.